This T cell receptor (beta chain) was recovered during a study of OX40 agonist ivuxolimab in advanced cancers. Study-level background: Patients were infused with ivuxolimab every 2 weeks at 0.01 to 10 mg/kg. Partial responses occurred in three patients (one hepatocellular carcinoma, two cutaneous melanoma).

In regard to this clone: Its antigen is as yet unknown.

Generated by immunoSEQ multiplex PCR, the TCRdb table keeps only in-frame clones and is missing some. The table lists tens of thousands of clones, 85% to 95% of them singletons. Sampling of blood occurred at baseline, cycle 4 day 1, and cycle 7 day 1. The germline V gene encodes CDR1 MDHEN and CDR2 SYDVKM. The CDR3 is 12 amino acids. Deletions cut 3 bases from V and 7 bases from J, with 9 bases between. Study results and limitations: Expanded peripheral T-cell antigen specificity went undetermined.

J is TRBJ1-1 and V is TRBV28; no reliable D call. This specimen was CD4+ or CD8+ T cells sorted from blood, taken in a trial of the OX40 agonist ivuxolimab. This sequence was found in an adult with an advanced solid tumor such as melanoma, head and neck, liver or kidney cancer. CDR3: CASSLRADEAFF. Written as DNA, the CDR3 is TGTGCCAGCAGTTTGCGGGCTGATGAAGCTTTCTTT.